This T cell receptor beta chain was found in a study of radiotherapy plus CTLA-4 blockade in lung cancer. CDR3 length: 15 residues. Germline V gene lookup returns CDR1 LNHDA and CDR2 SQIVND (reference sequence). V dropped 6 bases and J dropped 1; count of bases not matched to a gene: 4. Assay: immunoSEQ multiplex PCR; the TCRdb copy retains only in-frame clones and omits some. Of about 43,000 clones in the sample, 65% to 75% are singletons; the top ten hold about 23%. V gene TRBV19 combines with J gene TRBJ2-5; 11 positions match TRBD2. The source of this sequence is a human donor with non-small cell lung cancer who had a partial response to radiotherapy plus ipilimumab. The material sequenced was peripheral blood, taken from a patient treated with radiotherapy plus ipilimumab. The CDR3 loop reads CASSPGLAVQETQYF. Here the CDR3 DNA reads TGTGCCAGTAGCCCGGGACTAGCGGTCCAAGAGACCCAGTACTTC.